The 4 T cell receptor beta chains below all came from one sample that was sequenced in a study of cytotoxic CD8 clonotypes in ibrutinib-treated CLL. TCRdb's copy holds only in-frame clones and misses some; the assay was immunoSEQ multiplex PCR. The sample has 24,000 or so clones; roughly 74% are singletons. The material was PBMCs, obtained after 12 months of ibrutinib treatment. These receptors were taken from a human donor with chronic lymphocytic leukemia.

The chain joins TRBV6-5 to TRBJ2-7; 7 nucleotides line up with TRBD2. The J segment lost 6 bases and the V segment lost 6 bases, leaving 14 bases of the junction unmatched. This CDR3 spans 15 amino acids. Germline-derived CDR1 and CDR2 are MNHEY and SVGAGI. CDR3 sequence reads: CASSRRAGLEGEQYF. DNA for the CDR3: TGTGCCAGCAGCCGACGAGCGGGGCTGGAGGGCGAGCAGTACTTC.

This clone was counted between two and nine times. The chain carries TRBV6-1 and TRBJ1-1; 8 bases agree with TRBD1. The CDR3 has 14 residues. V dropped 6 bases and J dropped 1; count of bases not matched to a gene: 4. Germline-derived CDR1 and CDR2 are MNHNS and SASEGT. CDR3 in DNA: TGTGCCAGCAGAAACAGGGGGACGAACACTGAAGCTTTCTTT. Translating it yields CASRNRGTNTEAFF.

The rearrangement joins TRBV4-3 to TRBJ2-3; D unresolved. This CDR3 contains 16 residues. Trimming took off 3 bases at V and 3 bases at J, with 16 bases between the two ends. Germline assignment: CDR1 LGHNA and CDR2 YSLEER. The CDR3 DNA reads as TGCGCCAGCAGCCATGGTGGGTTCGGGCGGACAGATACGCAGTATTTT. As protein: CASSHGGFGRTDTQYF.

CDR3 in amino acids: CASSFGFEFKETQYF. CDR3 DNA sequence: TGTGCCAGCAGCTTTGGGTTCGAGTTCAAGGAGACCCAGTACTTC. The chain uses TRBV7-8 and TRBJ2-5; D unclear. With 3 bases removed from V and 5 bases from J, the gap between germline ends came to 16 bases. The CDR3 has 15 residues. Germline CDR1 reads SGHVS; CDR2 reads FQNEAQ.